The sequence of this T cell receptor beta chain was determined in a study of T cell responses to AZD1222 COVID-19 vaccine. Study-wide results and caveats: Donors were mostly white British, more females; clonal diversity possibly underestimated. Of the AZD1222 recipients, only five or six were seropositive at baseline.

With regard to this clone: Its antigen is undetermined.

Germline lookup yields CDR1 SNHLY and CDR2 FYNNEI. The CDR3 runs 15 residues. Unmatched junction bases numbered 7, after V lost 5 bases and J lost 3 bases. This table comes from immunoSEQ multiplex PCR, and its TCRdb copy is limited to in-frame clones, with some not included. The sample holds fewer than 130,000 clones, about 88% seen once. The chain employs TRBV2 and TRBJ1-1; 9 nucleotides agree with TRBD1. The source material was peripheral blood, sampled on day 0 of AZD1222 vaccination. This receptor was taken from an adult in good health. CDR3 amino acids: CASSQSGQGYTEAFF. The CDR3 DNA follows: TGTGCCAGCAGTCAGTCGGGACAGGGCTACACTGAAGCTTTCTTT.